One and the same sample provided the 32 T cell receptor beta chains below, sequenced in a study of blood T cell repertoires in COVID-19. Measured with immunoSEQ multiplex PCR; TCRdb has only the in-frame clones, and not every one. The sample has about 51,000 clones; 75% to 90% are singletons. Specimen: peripheral blood. All receptors derive from a man aged 55 to 70 with acute or convalescent COVID-19.

The rearrangement links TRBV5-6 to TRBJ2-3; no clear D gene. CDR3 length: 14 amino acids. Trimming left V 2 bases short and J 3 bases short, with 10 bases between. Germline V lookup: CDR1 SGHDT, CDR2 YYEEEE. As DNA, the CDR3 is TGTGCCAGCAGCTTCCTGGCGACTACAGATACGCAGTATTTT. It codes for CASSFLATTDTQYF.

J is TRBJ2-3 and V is TRBV11-3, with D maybe TRBD2 (5 bases). The CDR3 runs to 13 residues. The germline CDR1 and CDR2 sequences are SGHNT and YENEEA. Trimming pared 5 bases from V and 5 bases from J, leaving 11 bases between. CDR3 region: CASSPPRGDTQYF. CDR3 nucleotides: TGTGCCAGCAGCCCCCCTCGGGGAGATACGCAGTATTTT.

V is TRBV10-3 and J is TRBJ2-1, with D perhaps matching TRBD1 (6 bases). The CDR3 is 14 amino acids. CDR1 is ENHRY and CDR2 is SYGVKD in the germline V gene. The germline V and J ends were trimmed by 7 bases and 6 bases, with 16 bases remaining between them. CDR3 region: CAIKGDPGLNEQFF. CDR3 sequence (DNA): TGTGCCATCAAGGGGGATCCCGGTCTCAATGAGCAGTTCTTC.

The rearrangement joins TRBV19 to TRBJ2-2; D perhaps matches TRBD2 (6 bases). Looked up from germline, CDR1 is LNHDA and CDR2 is SQIVND (reference sequence). The CDR3 covers 17 residues. The germline V and J ends were trimmed by 1 base and 4 bases, with 16 bases remaining between them. The CDR3 sequence: CASSIVGAGTLTGELFF. The CDR3 DNA reads as TGTGCCAGTAGTATAGTAGGGGCGGGAACCCTCACCGGGGAGCTGTTTTTT.

This rearrangement joins TRBV6-5 to TRBJ1-2; 8 bases line up with TRBD1. The junction had 7 bases not matched to a gene; V was cut back by 9 bases and J by 1 base. Germline CDR1 is MNHEY and CDR2 is SVGAGI. CDR3 length equals 14 residues. This CDR3 is CASKLDRGNYGYTF. In nucleotides, the CDR3 is TGTGCCAGTAAACTAGACAGGGGTAACTATGGCTACACCTTC.

J is TRBJ1-3 and V is TRBV25-1, with D perhaps TRBD1 (5 bases). Germline V gene sequence: CDR1 MGHDK, CDR2 SYGVNS. The length of the CDR3 is 18 residues. V lost 1 base and J lost 0, with 16 bases in between. The CDR3 region is CASSESLRGGISGNTIYF. The CDR3 coding sequence is TGTGCCAGCAGTGAATCCTTGCGGGGCGGGATCTCTGGAAACACCATATATTTT.

The rearrangement links TRBV10-3 to TRBJ2-5, with D uncertain. Trimming removed 0 bases at V and 3 bases at J, with 8 bases between. This CDR3 has 14 amino acids. Germline V gene lookup returns CDR1 ENHRY and CDR2 SYGVKD. In nucleotides, the CDR3 is TGTGCCATCAGTGAGTCGAGGTCGGAAGAGACCCAGTACTTC. It specifies CAISESRSEETQYF.

The gene calls are TRBV28 and TRBJ2-7; 7 positions match TRBD1. CDR3 length: 15 residues. Trimming removed 5 bases from V and 1 base from J; junction bases left unmatched: 8. Germline-derived CDR1 and CDR2 are MDHEN and SYDVKM. The CDR3 loop reads CASSPGQAVSYEQYF. Here the CDR3 DNA reads TGTGCCAGCAGTCCTGGACAGGCCGTATCCTACGAGCAGTACTTC.

V gene TRBV4-2 combines with J gene TRBJ1-5; TRBD1 agrees at 7 bases. Losses at the gene ends were 3 bases for V and 4 bases for J; bases not matched to a gene: 3. Germline V CDR1 and CDR2: LGHNA, YNFKEQ. The CDR3 loop spans 14 amino acids. CDR3 loop: CASSQGTENQPQHF. The CDR3 DNA is TGTGCCAGCAGCCAGGGGACAGAGAATCAGCCCCAGCATTTT.

The chain couples TRBV7-9 to TRBJ2-7; D possibly corresponds to TRBD1 (6 bases). The germline V gene encodes CDR1 SEHNR and CDR2 FQNEAQ (reference sequence). The CDR3 extends over 17 amino acids. V was clipped by 0 bases and J by 4 bases, with 19 bases between them. The CDR3 is CASSLARGAGGIYEQYF. CDR3 in DNA: TGTGCCAGCAGCTTAGCCAGGGGAGCCGGAGGCATTTACGAGCAGTACTTC.

The chain couples TRBV6-4 to TRBJ2-1; 11 positions agree with TRBD2. The V gene end was trimmed by 0 bases and the J gene end by 6 bases; junction bases not matched to a gene: 1. The CDR3 runs 15 residues. CDR1 MRHNA and CDR2 SNTAGT come from the germline V gene. CDR3 amino acids: CASSDSSGGANEQFF. CDR3 bases: TGTGCCAGCAGTGACTCTAGCGGGGGGGCCAATGAGCAGTTCTTC.

This chain links TRBV5-4 with TRBJ2-1, with a weak D call TRBD1 (6 bases). The CDR3 has 13 residues. With 7 bases removed from V and 8 bases from J, the gap between germline ends came to 16 bases. The germline V gene encodes CDR1 SGHNT and CDR2 YYREEE (reference sequence). The CDR3 bases are TGTGCCAGCCAAACACAGGGAGCGTATGAGCAGTTCTTC. Amino acid sequence: CASQTQGAYEQFF.

The chain uses TRBV29-1 and TRBJ1-1; no clear D. CDR1 and CDR2 (germline): SQVTM, ANQGSEA. Trimming removed 4 bases at V and 0 bases at J, with 6 bases between. The CDR3 has 12 residues. The CDR3 protein is CSVGQVNTEAFF. As DNA, the CDR3 is TGCAGCGTTGGTCAGGTGAACACTGAAGCTTTCTTT.

The sample holds one count of this clone. This chain connects TRBV3-1 (or the pseudogene TRBV3-2) to TRBJ2-7; 7 nucleotides line up with TRBD1. The CDR3 loop spans 18 amino acids. J was trimmed by 7 bases and V by 1 base; bases with no gene match: 19. Germline V gene data show CDR1 as LGHDT and CDR2 as YNNKEL (reference sequence). DNA for the CDR3: TGTGCCAGCAGCCAAGGGCCTTTGCTTGGACAGGAGGTCAAGGAGCAGTACTTC. Translation: CASSQGPLLGQEVKEQYF.

The V gene is TRBV7-2, the J gene TRBJ2-7; 8 bases fit TRBD1. The CDR3 is made up of 15 amino acids. Losses at the gene ends were 6 bases for V and 3 bases for J; bases not matched to a gene: 10. Germline loops: CDR1 SGHTA, CDR2 FQGNSA. CDR3 sequence (DNA): TGTGCCAGCAGTCAGCGTCCGGGACAGGTCTACGAGCAGTACTTC. Its protein is CASSQRPGQVYEQYF.

The gene calls are TRBV3-1 (or the pseudogene TRBV3-2) and TRBJ2-7; possible D gene TRBD2, 6 bases. Germline CDR1 LGHDT, CDR2 YNNKEL (reference sequence). This CDR3 contains 15 residues. Trimming shortened V by 5 bases and J by 0 bases, and 14 bases separated the two germline ends. CDR3 in DNA: TGTGCCAGCAGCGTACGCGGGGCGTACTCCTACGAGCAGTACTTC. It is translated as CASSVRGAYSYEQYF.

The J gene is TRBJ1-2, the V gene TRBV28, with D possibly matching TRBD1 (5 bases). The CDR3 extends over 18 amino acids. V was shortened by 6 bases and J by 0 bases, with 23 bases between the two germline ends. Germline values: CDR1 MDHEN, CDR2 SYDVKM. For the CDR3, the DNA is TGTGCCAGCAGCAACCCCGAGCGGGGACGGATCCCTAACTATGGCTACACCTTC. Protein product: CASSNPERGRIPNYGYTF.

The chain recombines TRBV19 with TRBJ2-7, with D tentatively TRBD1 (5 bases). The CDR3 contains 15 residues. Germline CDR1 is LNHDA and CDR2 is SQIVND (reference sequence). V gave up 5 bases and J gave up 2 bases, with 16 bases separating them. The CDR3 here is CASSRSSGITYEQYF. The CDR3 nucleotides are TGTGCCAGTAGTCGATCATCAGGGATAACCTACGAGCAGTACTTC.

The CDR3 DNA sequence: TGTGCCACCAGTGATTTGTCGACCGGGGAGCTGTTTTTT. Amino acids: CATSDLSTGELFF. V usage is TRBV24-1 and J usage is TRBJ2-2; D gene unclear. The CDR3 runs 13 residues. Germline V gene data show CDR1 as KGHDR and CDR2 as SFDVKD. V shed 0 bases and J shed 5 bases, with 3 bases lying between them.

V usage is TRBV7-2 and J usage is TRBJ2-5; weak D call: TRBD2 (6 bases). The CDR3 consists of 19 residues. Germline V gives CDR1 SGHTA, CDR2 FQGNSA. Trimming left V 1 base short and J 5 bases short, with 26 bases between. CDR3 nucleotides: TGTGCCAGCAGCTTAGACCCCCCTAGCGCGGGACTCCTGCGGGAGACCCAGTACTTC. Amino acid sequence: CASSLDPPSAGLLRETQYF.

This clone was counted a single time. This chain links TRBV5-1 with TRBJ1-1; TRBD1 is a possible D gene (6 bases). Per the germline V gene, CDR1 is SGHRS and CDR2 is YFSETQ. This CDR3 spans 15 amino acids. Trimming pared 4 bases from V and 5 bases from J, leaving 18 bases between. CDR3 DNA: TGCGCCAGCAGCACAACGAGGGGGGGCAGGACTGAAGCTTTCTTT. Its protein product is CASSTTRGGRTEAFF.

This clone has only a few counts. The chain couples TRBV6-5 to TRBJ1-1; D remains ambiguous. Germline loops: CDR1 MNHEY, CDR2 SVGAGI. This CDR3 has 14 amino acids. Trimming removed 7 bases at V and 5 bases at J, with 17 bases between. CDR3 in amino acids: CASIRQGLGTEAFF. The CDR3 nucleotides read TGTGCCAGCATTCGTCAAGGACTCGGGACTGAAGCTTTCTTT.

This clone was found a few times. V gene TRBV4-1 combines with J gene TRBJ1-2; 9 positions match TRBD1. This CDR3 is 15 amino acids long. Germline CDR1 MGHRA, CDR2 YSYEKL. The J segment lost 3 bases and the V segment lost 3 bases, leaving 5 bases of the junction unmatched. CDR3 bases: TGCGCCAGCAGCCATGGTACAGGGGGCGACTATGGCTACACCTTC. Translation: CASSHGTGGDYGYTF.

Written as DNA, the CDR3 is TGTGCCAGCAGCCTTTTAGATTCACCCCTCCACTTT. It is translated as CASSLLDSPLHF. The rearrangement links TRBV7-9 to TRBJ1-6; no reliable D call. V lost 5 bases and J lost 8, with 7 bases in between. The CDR3 is 12 amino acids. Germline CDR1 reads SEHNR; CDR2 reads FQNEAQ (reference sequence). Using reference TRBV7-9 and TRBJ1-6 for the parts outside the CDR3, the full variable domain is DTGVSQNPRHKITKRGQNVTFRCDPISEHNRLYWYRQTLGQGPEFLTYFQNEAQLEKSRLLSDRFSAERPKGSFSTLEIQRTEQGDSAMYLCASSLLDSPLHFGNGTRLTVT.

The J gene is TRBJ2-1, the V gene TRBV3-1 (or the pseudogene TRBV3-2); 7 nucleotides line up with TRBD1. Germline CDR1 is LGHDT and CDR2 is YNNKEL (reference sequence). The CDR3 extends over 14 amino acids. Trimming at V came to 0 bases and at J to 10 bases, leaving 6 bases not matched to a gene. CDR3 loop: CASSQESRGREQFF. CDR3 nucleotides: TGTGCCAGCAGCCAAGAGTCAAGGGGGCGGGAGCAGTTCTTC.

The J gene is TRBJ1-6, the V gene TRBV6-6; D remains unclear. Per the germline V gene, CDR1 is MNHNY and CDR2 is SVGAGI (reference sequence). V lost 2 bases and J 8 bases, leaving 4 bases between the germline ends. The CDR3 extends over 12 amino acids. In nucleotides, the CDR3 is TGTGCCAGCAGTTACCAGGATTCACCCCTCCACTTT. Translated: CASSYQDSPLHF.

This clone was observed once. V usage is TRBV25-1 and J usage is TRBJ1-2, with 7 bases matching TRBD1. The CDR3 is made up of 16 amino acids. Germline CDR1 and CDR2: MGHDK and SYGVNS. V lost 2 bases to trimming and J lost 5 bases; unmatched junction nucleotides: 11. CDR3 sequence (DNA): TGTGCCAGCAGTGAACCCCTAGCGACAGGGCGGTATGGCTACACCTTC. Its protein is CASSEPLATGRYGYTF.

V gene TRBV3-1 (or the pseudogene TRBV3-2) combines with J gene TRBJ1-1, with 9 bases that match TRBD1. The CDR3 extends over 16 amino acids. In germline, CDR1 is LGHDT, CDR2 YNNKEL (reference sequence). V dropped 4 bases and J dropped 2; count of bases not matched to a gene: 8. As DNA, the CDR3 is TGTGCCAGCAGCCGGGGACCGGGACAGGGTAACACTGAAGCTTTCTTT. Its translation: CASSRGPGQGNTEAFF.

This CDR3 reads CASSEVAGGPYEQFF. In DNA form, the CDR3 reads TGCGCCAGCAGTGAAGTAGCGGGGGGGCCTTATGAGCAGTTCTTC. The chain joins TRBV10-2 to TRBJ2-1; 11 nucleotides line up with TRBD2. V was pared by 3 bases and J by 8 bases, with 6 bases of the junction left unmatched. This CDR3 has 15 amino acids. Germline V gene sequence: CDR1 WSHSY, CDR2 SAAADI.

The chain employs TRBV11-2 and TRBJ2-3, with unresolved D. Looked up from germline, CDR1 is SGHAT and CDR2 is FQNNGV. The ends were cut back, 2 bases at V and 4 bases at J, with 10 bases in the middle. The length of the CDR3 is 14 residues. The CDR3 nucleotides read TGTGCCAGCAGCTTACCCCTATCGGCAGATACGCAGTATTTT. The encoded protein is CASSLPLSADTQYF. Together with reference TRBV11-2 and TRBJ2-3, the CDR3 gives the full variable domain: EAGVAQSPRYKIIEKRQSVAFWCNPISGHATLYWYQQILGQGPKLLIQFQNNGVVDDSQLPKDRFSAERLKGVDSTLKIQPAKLEDSAVYLCASSLPLSADTQYFGPGTRLTVL.

Here the CDR3 DNA reads TGCGCCAGCAGCCAAGATCCCGCCGGGACAGAAAACATTCAGTACTTC. As protein: CASSQDPAGTENIQYF. This chain uses TRBV4-3 with TRBJ2-4; TRBD1 matches 7 bases. Losses at the gene ends were 0 bases for V and 5 bases for J; bases not matched to a gene: 7. CDR1 and CDR2 from the germline V gene are LGHNA and YSLEER. CDR3 length: 16 residues.

This chain joins TRBV3-1 (or the pseudogene TRBV3-2) and TRBJ1-6; perhaps TRBD1 as D (6 bases). Per germline, CDR1 LGHDT and CDR2 YNNKEL (reference sequence). Trimming removed 0 bases at V and 3 bases at J, with 12 bases between. The CDR3 sequence is 17 residues long. CDR3 sequence: CASSQDGGRGYNSPLHF. CDR3 DNA: TGTGCCAGCAGCCAAGATGGGGGCCGCGGCTATAATTCACCCCTCCACTTT.